This T cell receptor (beta chain) was sequenced during a study of vaccination and CD4 T cells after COVID-19. Treatment here: approximately nine-day PBMC culture with coronavirus spike peptide pools or control peptides (ViraFEST assay). The assay that was used to sequence DNA from cultured CD4+ T cells was the Oncomine TCR Beta short-read assay. Each CDR3 protein gets one entry after TCRdb re-called the PCR reads with MiXCR. The table records about 24,000 distinct CDR3 sequences, over 45% of them present only once. CDR3 length: 16 residues. V lost 4 bases and J 4 bases, leaving 19 bases between the germline ends. Germline V gene sequence: CDR1 SEHNR, CDR2 FQNEAQ (reference sequence). This clonotype was counted between two and nine times. No antigen is known for it.

The clonotype comes from a human donor who had recovered from COVID-19. The specimen sequenced was CD4+ T cells from blood, cultured in vitro. J is TRBJ1-1 and V is TRBV7-9, with TRBD1 as a possible D gene (6 bases). The CDR3 spells CASSSGTTNMGTEAFF. DNA of the CDR3: TGTGCCAGCAGCTCCGGGACAACTAACATGGGCACTGAAGCTTTCTTT.